The 5 T cell receptor beta chains presented below share a single source sample, sequenced in a study of blood T cell repertoires in COVID-19. Assay used: immunoSEQ multiplex PCR; TCRdb lists only in-frame clones, some missing. The sample records roughly 120,000 clones, roughly 79% being singletons. The sample comprised peripheral blood. The receptors originated from a man in his 70s with active or convalescent COVID-19.

The chain has TRBV30 and TRBJ1-6; perhaps TRBD1 as D (6 bases). CDR1 and CDR2 (germline): GTSNPN, SVGIG (reference sequence). Trimming removed 1 base at V and 0 bases at J, with 10 bases between. This CDR3 spans 16 amino acids. CDR3 coding DNA: TGTGCCTGGAGTGACACAGGGTCCTCCTATAATTCACCCCTCCACTTT. It yields the protein CAWSDTGSSYNSPLHF. Full variable domain (missing parts from reference TRBV30 and TRBJ1-6): SQTIHQWPATLVQPVGSPLSLECTVEGTSNPNLYWYRQAAGRGLQLLFYSVGIGQISSEVPQNLSASRPQDRQFILSSKKLLLSDSGFYLCAWSDTGSSYNSPLHFGNGTRLTVT.

The rearrangement links TRBV4-1 to TRBJ1-2; TRBD1 matches 11 bases. Germline V lookup: CDR1 MGHRA, CDR2 YSYEKL. This CDR3 is 16 amino acids long. Trimming removed 1 base from V and 1 base from J; junction bases left unmatched: 2. The CDR3 loop reads CASSQGTGGGNYGYTF. DNA of the CDR3: TGCGCCAGCAGCCAAGGGACAGGGGGCGGTAACTATGGCTACACCTTC.

J is TRBJ1-2 and V is TRBV28; 7 nucleotides line up with TRBD1. Germline V CDR1 and CDR2: MDHEN, SYDVKM. CDR3 length equals 17 residues. With V trimmed by 6 bases and J by 4 bases, 17 bases remained unmatched. The CDR3, as DNA: TGTGCCAGCAGACTAAGGTTCCCCCACAGGGGTTCCTATGGCTACACCTTC. Translating it yields CASRLRFPHRGSYGYTF.

This sequence joins TRBV21-1 and TRBJ2-4; the table assigns TRBD2, which was not confirmed against the DNA. TRBV21-1 constitutes a pseudogene. The CDR3 spans 16 residues. The CDR3 region is CASSKGGGIAKNIQYF. CDR3 bases: TGTGCCAGCAGCAAAGGTGGGGGGATAGCCAAAAACATTCAGTACTTC.

The chain uses TRBV11-1 and TRBJ2-7; TRBD2 matches at 7 bases. The V gene end was trimmed by 5 bases and the J gene end by 0 bases; junction bases not matched to a gene: 7. This CDR3 has 15 amino acids. Germline assignment: CDR1 SGHAT and CDR2 FQDESV (reference sequence). The CDR3 protein is CASSPGGFSSYEQYF. The DNA of the CDR3 is TGTGCCAGCAGCCCCGGGGGGTTCTCCTCCTACGAGCAGTACTTC.